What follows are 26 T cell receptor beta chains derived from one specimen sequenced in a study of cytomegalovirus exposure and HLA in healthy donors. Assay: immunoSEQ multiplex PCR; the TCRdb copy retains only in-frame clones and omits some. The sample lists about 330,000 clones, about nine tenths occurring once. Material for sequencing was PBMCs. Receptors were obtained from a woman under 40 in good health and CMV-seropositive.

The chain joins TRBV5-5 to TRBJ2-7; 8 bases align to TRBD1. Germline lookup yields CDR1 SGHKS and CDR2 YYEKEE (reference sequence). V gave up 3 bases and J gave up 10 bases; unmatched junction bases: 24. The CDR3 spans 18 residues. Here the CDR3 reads CASSSVPGQAPTYMEQYF. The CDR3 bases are TGTGCCAGCAGCTCGGTCCCGGGACAGGCCCCGACATATATGGAACAGTACTTC. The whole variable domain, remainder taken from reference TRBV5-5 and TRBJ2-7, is DAGVTQSPTHLIKTRGQQVTLRCSPISGHKSVSWYQQVLGQGPQFIFQYYEKEERGRGNFPDRFSARQFPNYSSELNVNALLLGDSALYLCASSSVPGQAPTYMEQYFGPGTRLTVT.

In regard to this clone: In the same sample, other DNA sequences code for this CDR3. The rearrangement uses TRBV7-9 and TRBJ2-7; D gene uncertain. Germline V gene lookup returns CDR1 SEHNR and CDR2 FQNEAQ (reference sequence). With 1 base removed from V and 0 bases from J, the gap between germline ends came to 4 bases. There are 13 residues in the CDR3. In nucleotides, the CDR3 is TGTGCCAGCAGCTTAGGGGCCTCCTACGAGCAGTACTTC. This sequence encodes CASSLGASYEQYF.

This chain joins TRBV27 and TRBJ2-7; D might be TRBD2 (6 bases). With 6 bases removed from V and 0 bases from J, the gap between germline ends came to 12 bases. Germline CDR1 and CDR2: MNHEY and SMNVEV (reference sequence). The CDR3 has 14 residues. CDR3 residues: CASSLAISSYEQYF. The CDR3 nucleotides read TGTGCCAGCAGCCTAGCGATTAGCTCCTACGAGCAGTACTTC.

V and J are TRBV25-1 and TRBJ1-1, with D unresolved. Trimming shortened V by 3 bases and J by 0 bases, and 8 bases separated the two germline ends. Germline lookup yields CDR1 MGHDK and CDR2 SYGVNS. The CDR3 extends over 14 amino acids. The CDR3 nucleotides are TGTGCCAGCAGTGACAACGTCATGAACACTGAAGCTTTCTTT. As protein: CASSDNVMNTEAFF.

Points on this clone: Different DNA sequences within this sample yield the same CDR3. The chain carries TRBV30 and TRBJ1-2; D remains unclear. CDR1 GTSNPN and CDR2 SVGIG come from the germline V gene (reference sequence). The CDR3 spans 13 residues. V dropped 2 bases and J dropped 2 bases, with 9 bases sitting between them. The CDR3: CAWSPGGNYGYTF. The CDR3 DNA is TGTGCCTGGAGTCCGGGAGGAAACTATGGCTACACCTTC.

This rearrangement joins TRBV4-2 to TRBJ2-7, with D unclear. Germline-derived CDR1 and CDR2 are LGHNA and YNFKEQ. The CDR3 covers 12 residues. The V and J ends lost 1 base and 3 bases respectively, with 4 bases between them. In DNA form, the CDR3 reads TGTGCCAGCAGCCAAGGTCTCTACGAGCAGTACTTC. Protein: CASSQGLYEQYF.

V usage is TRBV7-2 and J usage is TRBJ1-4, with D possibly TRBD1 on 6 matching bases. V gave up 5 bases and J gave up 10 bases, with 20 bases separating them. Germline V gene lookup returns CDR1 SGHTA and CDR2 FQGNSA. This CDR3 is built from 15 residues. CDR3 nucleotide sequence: TGTGCCAGCAGCCCCCAAGGGACCGGAGGGGGAAAACTGTTTTTT. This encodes CASSPQGTGGGKLFF.

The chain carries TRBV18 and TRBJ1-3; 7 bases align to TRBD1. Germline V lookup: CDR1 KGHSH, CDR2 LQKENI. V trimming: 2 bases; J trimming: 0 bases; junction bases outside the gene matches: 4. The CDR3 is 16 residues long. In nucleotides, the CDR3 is TGTGCCAGCTCACCAACGACAGGGTCCTCTGGAAACACCATATATTTT. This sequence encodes CASSPTTGSSGNTIYF.

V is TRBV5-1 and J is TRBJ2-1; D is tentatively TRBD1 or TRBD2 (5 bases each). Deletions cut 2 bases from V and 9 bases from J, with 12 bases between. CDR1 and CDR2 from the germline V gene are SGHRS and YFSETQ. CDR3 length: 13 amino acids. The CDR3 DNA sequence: TGCGCCAGCAGCTTCGGGACGAACGGTGAGCAGTTCTTC. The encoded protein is CASSFGTNGEQFF.

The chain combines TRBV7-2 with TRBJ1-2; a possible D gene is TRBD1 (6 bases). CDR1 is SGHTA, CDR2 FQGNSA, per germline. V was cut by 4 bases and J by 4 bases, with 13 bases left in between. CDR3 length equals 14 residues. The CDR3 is CASSSYRVGYGYTF. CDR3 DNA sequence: TGTGCCAGCAGCTCATACAGGGTAGGCTATGGCTACACCTTC.

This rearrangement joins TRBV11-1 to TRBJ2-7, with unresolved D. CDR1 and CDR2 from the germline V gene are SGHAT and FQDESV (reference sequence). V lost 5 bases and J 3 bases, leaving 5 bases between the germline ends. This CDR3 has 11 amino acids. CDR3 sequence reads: CASSPDYEQYF. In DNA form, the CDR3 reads TGTGCCAGCAGCCCTGACTACGAGCAGTACTTC.

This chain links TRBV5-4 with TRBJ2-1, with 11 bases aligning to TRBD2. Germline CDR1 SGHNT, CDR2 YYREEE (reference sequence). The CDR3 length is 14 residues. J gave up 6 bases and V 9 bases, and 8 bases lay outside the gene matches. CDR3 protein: CATDPGLAGNEQFF. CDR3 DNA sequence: TGTGCCACCGATCCAGGACTAGCGGGCAATGAGCAGTTCTTC.

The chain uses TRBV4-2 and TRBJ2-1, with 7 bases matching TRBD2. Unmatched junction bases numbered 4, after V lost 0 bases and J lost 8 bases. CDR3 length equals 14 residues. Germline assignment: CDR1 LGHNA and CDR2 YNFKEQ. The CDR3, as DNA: TGTGCCAGCAGCCAAGAAACTAGCGTACATGAGCAGTTCTTC. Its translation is CASSQETSVHEQFF.

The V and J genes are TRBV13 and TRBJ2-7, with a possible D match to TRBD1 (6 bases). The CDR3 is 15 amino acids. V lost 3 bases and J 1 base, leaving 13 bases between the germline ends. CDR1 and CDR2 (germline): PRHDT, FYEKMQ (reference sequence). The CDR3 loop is CASSLRGILSYEQYF. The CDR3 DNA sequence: TGTGCCAGCAGCTTGAGGGGGATCCTGTCCTACGAGCAGTACTTC.

CDR3 in DNA: TGTGCCAGCAGCTTGGGGACATCGAGCAATCAGCCCCAGCATTTT. It encodes CASSLGTSSNQPQHF. The chain carries TRBV5-4 and TRBJ1-5; tentative D call: TRBD1 (5 bases). Trimming took 0 bases from V and 1 from J, leaving 8 bases between them. The CDR3 sequence is 15 residues long. CDR1 and CDR2 (germline): SGHNT, YYREEE (reference sequence).

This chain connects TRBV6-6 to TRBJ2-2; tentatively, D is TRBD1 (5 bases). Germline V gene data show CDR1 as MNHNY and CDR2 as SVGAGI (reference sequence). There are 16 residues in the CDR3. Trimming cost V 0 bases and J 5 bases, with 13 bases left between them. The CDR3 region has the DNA TGTGCCAGCAGTTACTCCCGCAGGGTCGGTACCGGGGAGCTGTTTTTT. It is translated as CASSYSRRVGTGELFF.

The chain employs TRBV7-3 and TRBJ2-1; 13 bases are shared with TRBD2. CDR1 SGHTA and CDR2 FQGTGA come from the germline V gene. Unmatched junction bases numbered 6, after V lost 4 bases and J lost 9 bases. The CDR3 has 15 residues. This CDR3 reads CASSYGLAGDGEQFF. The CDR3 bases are TGTGCCAGCAGCTACGGACTAGCGGGAGACGGTGAGCAGTTCTTC.

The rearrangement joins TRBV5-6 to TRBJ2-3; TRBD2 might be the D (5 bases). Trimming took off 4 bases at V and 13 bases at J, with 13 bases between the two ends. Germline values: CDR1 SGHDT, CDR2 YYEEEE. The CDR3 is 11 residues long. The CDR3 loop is CASSGPEEEYF. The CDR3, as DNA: TGTGCCAGCAGCGGGCCGGAGGAGGAGTATTTT.

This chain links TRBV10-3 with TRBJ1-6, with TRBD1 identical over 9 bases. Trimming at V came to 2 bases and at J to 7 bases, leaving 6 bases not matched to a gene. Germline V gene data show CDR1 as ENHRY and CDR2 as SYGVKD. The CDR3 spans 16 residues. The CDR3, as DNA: TGTGCCATCAGTGAGATTCGGACAGGGGACAATTCACCCCTCCACTTT. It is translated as CAISEIRTGDNSPLHF.

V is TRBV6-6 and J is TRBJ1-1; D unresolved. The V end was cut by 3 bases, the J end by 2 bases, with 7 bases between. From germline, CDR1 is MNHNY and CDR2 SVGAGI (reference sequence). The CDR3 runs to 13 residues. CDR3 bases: TGTGCCAGCAGTTATGGGTCAAACACTGAAGCTTTCTTT. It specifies CASSYGSNTEAFF.

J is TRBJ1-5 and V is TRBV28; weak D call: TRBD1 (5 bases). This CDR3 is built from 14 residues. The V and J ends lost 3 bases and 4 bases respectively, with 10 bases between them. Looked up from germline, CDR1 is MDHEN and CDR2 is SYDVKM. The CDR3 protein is CASSLGTSNQPQHF. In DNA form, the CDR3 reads TGTGCCAGCAGTTTGGGGACGAGTAATCAGCCCCAGCATTTT.

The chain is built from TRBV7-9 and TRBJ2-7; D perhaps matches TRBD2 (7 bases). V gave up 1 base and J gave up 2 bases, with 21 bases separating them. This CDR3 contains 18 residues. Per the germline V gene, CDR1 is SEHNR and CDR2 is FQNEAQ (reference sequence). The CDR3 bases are TGTGCCAGCAGCTTAGATATGGGGCTAGCGGAGGGGGCCTACGAGCAGTACTTC. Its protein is CASSLDMGLAEGAYEQYF.

The CDR3 nucleotides are TGTGCCAGCAGTTCCGTATACAATGAGCAGTTCTTC. This gives the protein CASSSVYNEQFF. This rearrangement joins TRBV27 to TRBJ2-1; unclear D gene. Germline V CDR1 and CDR2: MNHEY, SMNVEV (reference sequence). V was cut by 4 bases and J by 4 bases, with 5 bases left in between. The CDR3 runs 12 residues.

In DNA form, the CDR3 reads TGCGCCAGCAGCCAGGCAGGGGACACAGATACGCAGTATTTT. Amino acid sequence: CASSQAGDTDTQYF. The chain recombines TRBV4-3 with TRBJ2-3; perhaps TRBD1 as D (6 bases). The CDR3 runs to 14 residues. The germline V and J ends were trimmed by 3 bases and 2 bases, with 9 bases remaining between them. CDR1 is LGHNA, CDR2 YSLEER, per germline.

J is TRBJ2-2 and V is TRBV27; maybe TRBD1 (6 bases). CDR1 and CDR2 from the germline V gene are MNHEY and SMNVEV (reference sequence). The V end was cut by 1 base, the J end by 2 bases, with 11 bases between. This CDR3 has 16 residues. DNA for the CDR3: TGTGCCAGCAGTTTATACGCCGGGACAAACACCGGGGAGCTGTTTTTT. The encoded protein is CASSLYAGTNTGELFF.

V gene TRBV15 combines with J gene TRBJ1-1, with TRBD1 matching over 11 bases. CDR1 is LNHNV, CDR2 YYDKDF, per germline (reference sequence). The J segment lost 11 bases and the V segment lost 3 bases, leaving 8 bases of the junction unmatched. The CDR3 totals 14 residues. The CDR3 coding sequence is TGTGCCACCAGCAGCGGACAGGGGGCGAACTACGCTTTCTTT. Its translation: CATSSGQGANYAFF. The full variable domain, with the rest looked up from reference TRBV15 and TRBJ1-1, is DAMVIQNPRYQVTQFGKPVTLSCSQTLNHNVMYWYQQKSSQAPKLLFHYYDKDFNNEADTPDNFQSRRPNTSFCFLDIRSPGLGDTAMYLCATSSGQGANYAFFGQGTRLTVV.